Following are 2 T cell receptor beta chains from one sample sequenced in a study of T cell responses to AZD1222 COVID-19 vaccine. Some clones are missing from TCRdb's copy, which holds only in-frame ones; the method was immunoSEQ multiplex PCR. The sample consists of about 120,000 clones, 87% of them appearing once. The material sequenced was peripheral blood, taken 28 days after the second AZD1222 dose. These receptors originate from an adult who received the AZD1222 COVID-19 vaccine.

DNA for the CDR3: TGTGCCAGCAGGAGACAGGGCGGCACTGAAGCTTTCTTT. Translating gives CASRRQGGTEAFF. This rearrangement joins TRBV12-3 or TRBV12-4 to TRBJ1-1; TRBD1 matches 7 bases. Germline trimming cut 6 bases from V and 4 bases from J; bases unmatched to any gene: 5. The CDR3 is 13 residues long.

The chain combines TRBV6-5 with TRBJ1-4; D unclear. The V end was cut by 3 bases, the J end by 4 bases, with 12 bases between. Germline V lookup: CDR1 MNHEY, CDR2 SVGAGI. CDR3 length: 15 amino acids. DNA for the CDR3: TGTGCCAGCAGTTATGGCCGAGGCTATAATGAAAAACTGTTTTTT. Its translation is CASSYGRGYNEKLFF.